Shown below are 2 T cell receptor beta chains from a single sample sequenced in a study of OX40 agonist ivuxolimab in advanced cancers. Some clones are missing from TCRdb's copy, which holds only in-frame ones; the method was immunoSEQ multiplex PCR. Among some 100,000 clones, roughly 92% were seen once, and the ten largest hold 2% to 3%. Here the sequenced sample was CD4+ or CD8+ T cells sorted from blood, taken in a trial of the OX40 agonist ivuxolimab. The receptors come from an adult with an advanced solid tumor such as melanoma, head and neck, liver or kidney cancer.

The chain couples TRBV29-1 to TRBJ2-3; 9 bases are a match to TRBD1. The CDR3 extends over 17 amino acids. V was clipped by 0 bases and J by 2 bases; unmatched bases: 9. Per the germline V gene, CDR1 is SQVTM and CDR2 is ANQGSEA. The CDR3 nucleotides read TGCAGCGTTGAAGATCAGAGGACAGGGGTAGACACAGATACGCAGTATTTT. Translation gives CSVEDQRTGVDTDTQYF.

DNA for the CDR3: TGTGCCAGCAGCCCTAAGGCTAGCGGGACCGGGGAGCTGTTTTTT. Amino acid sequence: CASSPKASGTGELFF. The chain employs TRBV11-3 and TRBJ2-2; 8 nucleotides agree with TRBD2. CDR3 length equals 15 residues. CDR1 SGHNT and CDR2 YENEEA come from the germline V gene. The ends lost 5 bases at V and 5 bases at J; junction bases unmatched: 7.